What follows describes a single T cell receptor (beta chain). This clonotype was counted a few times. Its binding antigen is unknown. No base qualities exist here, and no much larger clone lies one base off it. Every donor was a healthy Caucasian. Miltenyi CD45RO+ enrichment and human naive T-cell isolation kits were used to isolate memory (CD45RO+) and naive T cells from PBMC. The germline V gene supplies CDR1 SGHDT and CDR2 YYEEEE. Counted from cysteine to phenylalanine, this CDR3 has 15 amino acids. Just CDR3 DNA is preserved here, 45 bases in frame from base 1. V and J lose 4 bases and 8 bases, and a span of 20 bases separates them. These data originate in a study of identical twins listed by TCRdb under 2016. Background on the whole study: The study deep-sequenced TCR alpha and beta repertoires from monozygotic twins, unrelated adults of various ages and cord blood to test whether fetal clonotypes persist. Replicate twin experiments were performed at different times using different library preparation protocols to rule out contamination.

Library prep was done by 5' RACE. Sequencing took place on an Illumina HiSeq 2000. A universal primer binding site was added through template switching, and the final cDNA carried a unique molecular identifier so that TCR cDNA molecules could be counted accurately. Specific primers in the conserved constant-segment region were used to synthesize first-strand cDNA for the TCR alpha and beta chains. Each cDNA library was double barcoded, with a SMART-Mk sample barcode plus Illumina barcodes, to control for contamination. TruSeq adapter sequences, together with Illumina sample barcodes, were added in two successive PCR steps. The Illumina HiSeq platform was used with custom primers to sequence TCR alpha and beta cDNA libraries. As for the authors' bioinformatics: MiGEC processed the raw reads to extract unique molecular identifiers, while MiXCR was used to determine the CDR3 positions. For each individual, recombination models were inferred using an EM algorithm with the repgenHMM and IGoR tools. Shared clonotype analysis was performed with the tcR package in R, normalizing sharing by the product of cloneset sizes. To study raw recombination free of thymic and clonal selection effects, out-of-frame nonproductive sequences were analyzed. TCRdb itself trimmed the public reads at Q25 with fastp, ran MiXCR and retained productive beta chains. Each CDR3 protein gets just one entry, which takes the most common genes and DNA from the rows behind it. These V and J calls are TCRdb output, not the study's own analysis. For this sample there are hundreds of thousands of distinct CDR3 sequences; over 11% appear just once. The biggest ten clones account for 7% to 9% of the sample.

Points the paper makes about the study in general: In monozygotic twins, out-of-frame TCR alpha sharing was systematically underestimated by recombination models, although the models agreed with sharing between unrelated individuals. Compared with coincidental sharing between unrelated individuals, out-of-frame TCR alpha sequences shared between twins showed an excess of sequences with low generation probability. Conclusions relied on cross-sectional statistical analysis, since the same donors could not be followed over many years. Zero-insertion analyses could be partly confounded by invariant T cells such as MAIT and iNKT, though diverse VJ usage argued against such confounding for most clonotypes. Abundant cord blood beta clonotypes had fewer insertions, young adult naive repertoires showed a similar but weaker trend, and memory repertoires showed no such trend. A weaker excess of twin sharing was found in beta out-of-frame sequences because the signal-to-noise ratio was lowered by fewer shared sequences.

Source material: memory (CD45RO+) T cells sorted from blood. Taken with the paper, the label for cell subset or site translates to: CD45RO+ enriched T cells. This clonotype originated in a woman aged 18-35 years in good health. The V and J segments used are TRBV5-6 and TRBJ2-3; a tentative D match to TRBD1 spans 6 bases. The bases read TGTGCCAGCAGCCAGACAGGCATCGGGCAAGGTACGCAGTATTTT. It translates as CASSQTGIGQGTQYF.